Each of the 10 T cell receptor beta chains below was sequenced from the same sample in a study of graft-versus-host responses after intestinal transplantation. TCRdb's copy holds only in-frame clones and misses some; the assay was immunoSEQ multiplex PCR. This table holds under 7,500 clones, 20% to 30% found once. The sample in question was alloreactive CD4+ T cells from a mixed lymphocyte reaction culture, obtained before intestinal transplant. This sample's subset: CFSE-low proliferating T cells sorted from roughly six-day pre-transplant mixed lymphocyte reaction (GvH or HvG direction). The receptors stem from a human patient who received an intestinal transplant.

This clone was observed a few times. V and J are TRBV6-6 and TRBJ2-7, with D unresolved. The CDR3 is 13 residues long. Germline values: CDR1 MNHNY, CDR2 SVGAGI (reference sequence). V was clipped by 0 bases and J by 3 bases, with 6 bases between them. This chain's CDR3 is CASSYSNRYEQYF. The DNA for the CDR3 is TGTGCCAGCAGTTACTCGAACCGCTACGAGCAGTACTTC.

The chain is built from TRBV11-3 and TRBJ1-4; 7 bases map to TRBD1. J gave up 0 bases and V 5 bases, and 9 bases lay outside the gene matches. The CDR3 runs to 17 residues. Germline-derived CDR1 and CDR2 are SGHNT and YENEEA. CDR3 bases: TGTGCCAGCAGCCGCTGGGGGACAGTTACAACTAATGAAAAACTGTTTTTT. It codes for CASSRWGTVTTNEKLFF.

This clone occurred a few times. J is TRBJ2-5 and V is TRBV29-1; the D is unclear. Trimming took 4 bases from V and 1 from J, leaving 10 bases between them. This CDR3 region has 13 residues. Germline V lookup: CDR1 SQVTM, CDR2 ANQGSEA. Here the CDR3 DNA reads TGCAGCGTTGGTCGGGTAATCCAAGAGACCCAGTACTTC. Translated, it gives CSVGRVIQETQYF.

The V gene is TRBV14, the J gene TRBJ2-5; D not certain. The germline V and J ends were trimmed by 0 bases and 5 bases, with 19 bases remaining between them. This CDR3 has 17 residues. In germline, CDR1 is SGHDN, CDR2 FVKESK. The CDR3 coding sequence is TGTGCCAGCAGCCAAGAAGGCGGCCTAACCTCCCTCGAGACCCAGTACTTC. Protein product: CASSQEGGLTSLETQYF.

CDR3: CASNWGAAYEQYF. The CDR3 coding sequence is TGTGCCAGCAACTGGGGGGCAGCCTACGAGCAGTACTTC. This chain uses TRBV6-6 with TRBJ2-7; the D gene could be TRBD1 or TRBD2 (6 bases each). Trimming left V 7 bases short and J 2 bases short, with 12 bases between. The CDR3 spans 13 residues. Germline V CDR1 and CDR2: MNHNY, SVGAGI (reference sequence).

Relative to its sample, this clone is medium-sized. The chain employs TRBV18 and TRBJ2-1, with D perhaps TRBD1 (6 bases). Deletions cut 2 bases from V and 12 bases from J, with 11 bases between. The CDR3 is 12 amino acids. Germline V gene data show CDR1 as KGHSH and CDR2 as LQKENI. This chain's CDR3 is CASSPNRDGQFF. CDR3 nucleotide sequence: TGTGCCAGCTCACCAAACAGGGATGGGCAGTTCTTC.

The chain employs TRBV14 and TRBJ2-5; TRBD1 aligns across 8 bases. With V trimmed by 1 base and J by 7 bases, 8 bases remained unmatched. The CDR3 runs to 15 residues. CDR1 SGHDN and CDR2 FVKESK come from the germline V gene. The CDR3 reads CASSQGFLQGVTQYF. The CDR3 coding sequence is TGTGCCAGCAGCCAAGGTTTTTTACAGGGGGTGACCCAGTACTTC.

The rearrangement joins TRBV5-5 to TRBJ2-2, with a weak D call TRBD2 (5 bases). Trimming cost V 0 bases and J 5 bases, with 11 bases left between them. Germline-derived CDR1 and CDR2 are SGHKS and YYEKEE (reference sequence). The length of the CDR3 is 15 residues. As DNA, the CDR3 is TGTGCCAGCAGCTTGGAGAGGGAGAGGACCGGGGAGCTGTTTTTT. Translated, it gives CASSLERERTGELFF.

The J gene is TRBJ2-5, the V gene TRBV18; D ambiguous. This CDR3 has 15 residues. Per germline, CDR1 KGHSH and CDR2 LQKENI. Trimming removed 3 bases from V and 0 bases from J, with 11 bases in between. CDR3 loop: CASSPFQGNQETQYF. The CDR3 DNA follows: TGTGCCAGCTCACCCTTTCAAGGGAACCAAGAGACCCAGTACTTC.

This clone was counted a few times. This sequence joins TRBV6-5 and TRBJ2-7; D may correspond to TRBD1 or TRBD2 (7 bases each). Trimming stripped 6 bases from V and 3 bases from J, with 15 bases between. The germline CDR1 and CDR2 sequences are MNHEY and SVGAGI. This CDR3 is 14 amino acids long. This CDR3 reads CASRQQGTIYEQYF. In DNA form, the CDR3 reads TGTGCCAGCAGACAACAGGGGACTATCTACGAGCAGTACTTC.